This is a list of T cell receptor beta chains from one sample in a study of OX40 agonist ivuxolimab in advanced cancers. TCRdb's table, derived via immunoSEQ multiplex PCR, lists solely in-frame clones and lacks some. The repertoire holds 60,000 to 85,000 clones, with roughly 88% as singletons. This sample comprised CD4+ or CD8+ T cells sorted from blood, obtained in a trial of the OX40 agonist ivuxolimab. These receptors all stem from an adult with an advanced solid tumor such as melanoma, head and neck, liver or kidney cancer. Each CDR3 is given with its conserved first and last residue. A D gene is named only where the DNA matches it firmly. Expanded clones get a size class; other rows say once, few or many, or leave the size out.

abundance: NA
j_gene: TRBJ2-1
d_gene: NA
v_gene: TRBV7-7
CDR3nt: TGTGCTAGCAGCTTAGGTCAGATTAGCTCGGGCAATGAGCAGTTCTTC
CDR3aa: CASSLGQISSGNEQFF

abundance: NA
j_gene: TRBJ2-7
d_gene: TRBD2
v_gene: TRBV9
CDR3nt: TGTGCCAGCAGCGTAGTCTCTACTCCAGCGGGAGTAAACGAGCAGTACTTC
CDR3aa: CASSVVSTPAGVNEQYF

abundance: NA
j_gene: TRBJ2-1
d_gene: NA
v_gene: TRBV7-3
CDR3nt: TGTGCCAGCAGCACCCTTGGGGGCGCCTACAATGAGCAGTTCTTC
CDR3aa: CASSTLGGAYNEQFF

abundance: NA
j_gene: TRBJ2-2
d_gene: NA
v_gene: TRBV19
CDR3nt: TGTGCCAGTAGTATTGGACAGAACACCGGGGAGCTGTTTTTT
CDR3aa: CASSIGQNTGELFF

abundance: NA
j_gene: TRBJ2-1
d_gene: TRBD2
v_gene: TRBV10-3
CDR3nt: TGTGCCATTAGCGGGAGATTTGAAGGGAATGAGCAGTTCTTC
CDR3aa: CAISGRFEGNEQFF

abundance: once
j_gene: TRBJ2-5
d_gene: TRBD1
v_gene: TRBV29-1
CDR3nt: TGCAGCGTTGAACGGACAGGGGTAGGGGAGACCCAGTACTTC
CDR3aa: CSVERTGVGETQYF

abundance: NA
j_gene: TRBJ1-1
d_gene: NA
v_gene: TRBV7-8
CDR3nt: TGTGCCAGCAGCTTAGTAGGCGGAGGGAACACTGAAGCTTTCTTT
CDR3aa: CASSLVGGGNTEAFF

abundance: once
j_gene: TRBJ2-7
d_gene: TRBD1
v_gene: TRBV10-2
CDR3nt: TGCGCCAGCAGTGGACAGGGGGATAGCTACGAGCAGTACTTC
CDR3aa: CASSGQGDSYEQYF

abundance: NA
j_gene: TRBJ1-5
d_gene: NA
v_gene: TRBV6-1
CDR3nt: TGTGCCAGCAGTGAAGCGGGCAATAGCAATCAGCCCCAGCATTTT
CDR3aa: CASSEAGNSNQPQHF

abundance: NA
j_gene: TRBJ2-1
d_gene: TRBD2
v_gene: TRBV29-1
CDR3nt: TGCAGCGTTGTCAGGACTAGCGGGTACAATGAGCAGTTCTTC
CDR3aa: CSVVRTSGYNEQFF

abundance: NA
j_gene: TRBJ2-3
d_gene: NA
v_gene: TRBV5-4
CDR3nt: TGTGCCAGCAGCCAAGACTCCGATACGCAGTATTTT
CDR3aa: CASSQDSDTQYF

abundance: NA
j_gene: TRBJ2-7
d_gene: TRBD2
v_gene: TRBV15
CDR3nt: TGTGCCACCAGCAAAGCGGGACTGGGCTCCTACGAGCAGTACTTC
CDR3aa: CATSKAGLGSYEQYF

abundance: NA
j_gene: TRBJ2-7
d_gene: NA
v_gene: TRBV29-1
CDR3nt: TGCAGCGTTGGGAGGGAGCAGTACTTC
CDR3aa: CSVGREQYF

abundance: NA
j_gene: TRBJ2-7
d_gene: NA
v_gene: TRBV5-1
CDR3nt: TGCGCCAGCAACCCAGGGGGCGGGAGCTCCTACGAGCAGTACTTC
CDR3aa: CASNPGGGSSYEQYF

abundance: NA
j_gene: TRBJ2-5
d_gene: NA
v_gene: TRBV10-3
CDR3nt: TGTGCCATCAGTGACAGGGAAGGAAAAGAGACCCAGTACTTC
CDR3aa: CAISDREGKETQYF

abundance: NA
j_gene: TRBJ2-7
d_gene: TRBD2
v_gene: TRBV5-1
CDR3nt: TGCGCCAGCAGTCGGACTAGCGGGAGGCTCGGATATTACGAGCAGTACTTC
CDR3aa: CASSRTSGRLGYYEQYF

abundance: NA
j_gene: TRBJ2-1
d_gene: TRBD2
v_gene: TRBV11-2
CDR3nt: TGTGCCGGCCGGGAGGGAGGAAATGAGCAGTTCTTC
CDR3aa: CAGREGGNEQFF

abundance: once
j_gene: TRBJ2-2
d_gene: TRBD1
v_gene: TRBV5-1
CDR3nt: TGCGCCAGCAGCGCATCCGGGACAGGGCGCACCGGGGAGCTGTTTTTT
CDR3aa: CASSASGTGRTGELFF

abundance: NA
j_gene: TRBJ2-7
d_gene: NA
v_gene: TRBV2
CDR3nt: TGTGCCAGCAGTGTCAACCTTCCGGGACTCATAGCCTACGAGCAGTACTTC
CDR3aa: CASSVNLPGLIAYEQYF

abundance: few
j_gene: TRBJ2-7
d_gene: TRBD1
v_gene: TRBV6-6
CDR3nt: TGTGCCAGCAGCCCGACAGGGTCGGGCTCCTACGAGCAGTACTTC
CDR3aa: CASSPTGSGSYEQYF

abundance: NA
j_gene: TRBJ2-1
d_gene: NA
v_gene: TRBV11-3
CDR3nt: TGTGCCAGCAGCTTAGGCATGGGTTTTGACACGCGAGACAATGAGCAGTTCTTC
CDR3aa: CASSLGMGFDTRDNEQFF

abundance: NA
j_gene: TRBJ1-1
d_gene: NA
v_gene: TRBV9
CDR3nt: TGTGCCAGCAGCGTGTGGCCTGGGCCGAACACTGAAGCTTTCTTT
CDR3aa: CASSVWPGPNTEAFF

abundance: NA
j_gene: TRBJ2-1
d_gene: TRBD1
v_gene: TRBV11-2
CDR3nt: TGTGCCAGCAGCTTCCTTCAGGGGGCTGCCTACAATGAGCAGTTCTTC
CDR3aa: CASSFLQGAAYNEQFF

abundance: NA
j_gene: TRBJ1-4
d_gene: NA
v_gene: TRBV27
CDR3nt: TGTGCCAGCAGTGTACAGGGTCGTCAGGAAAAACTGTTTTTT
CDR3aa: CASSVQGRQEKLFF

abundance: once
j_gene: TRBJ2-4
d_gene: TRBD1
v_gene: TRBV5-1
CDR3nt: TGCGCCAGCAGCTTGGAGGGGGCTAGAAACATTCAGTACTTC
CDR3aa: CASSLEGARNIQYF

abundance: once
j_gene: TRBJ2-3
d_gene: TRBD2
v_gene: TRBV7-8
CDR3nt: TGTGCCAGCAGCTTTAGGACTAGCGGCACAGATACGCAGTATTTT
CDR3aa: CASSFRTSGTDTQYF

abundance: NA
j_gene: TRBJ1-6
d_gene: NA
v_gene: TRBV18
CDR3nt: TGTGCCAGCTCACCCCGCGGGGGGCAGGACTATAATTCACCCCTCCACTTT
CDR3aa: CASSPRGGQDYNSPLHF

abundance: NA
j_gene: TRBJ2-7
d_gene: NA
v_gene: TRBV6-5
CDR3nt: TGTGCCAGCAGTGTGACAGATACCTACGAGCAGTACTTC
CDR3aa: CASSVTDTYEQYF

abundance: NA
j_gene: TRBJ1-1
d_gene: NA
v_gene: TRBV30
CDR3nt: TGTGCCTGGACCATGACAGCGAACACTGAAGCTTTCTTT
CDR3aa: CAWTMTANTEAFF

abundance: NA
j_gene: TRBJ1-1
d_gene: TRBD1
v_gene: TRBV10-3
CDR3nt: TGTGCCATCAGTGATTCTCAGGGGGGGCGGAACACTGAAGCTTTCTTT
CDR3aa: CAISDSQGGRNTEAFF

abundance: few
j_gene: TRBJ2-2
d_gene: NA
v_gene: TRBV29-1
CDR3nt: TGCAGCGTTGAGGGCGGTGGAGGGATATCCGGGGAGCTGTTTTTT
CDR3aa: CSVEGGGGISGELFF

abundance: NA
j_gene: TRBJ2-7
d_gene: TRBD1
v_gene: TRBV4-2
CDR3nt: TGTGCCAGCAGCCCGCTCCCATTAGGGGGCCTCTCCTACGAGCAGTACTTC
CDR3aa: CASSPLPLGGLSYEQYF

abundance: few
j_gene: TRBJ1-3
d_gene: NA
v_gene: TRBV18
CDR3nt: TGTGCCAGCTCACCCATTCAGGGTGGAAACACCATATATTTT
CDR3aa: CASSPIQGGNTIYF

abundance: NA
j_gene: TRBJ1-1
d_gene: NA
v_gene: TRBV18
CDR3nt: TGTGCCAGCTCGCGCGACCGAGGCCCCAACACTGAAGCTTTCTTT
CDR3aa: CASSRDRGPNTEAFF

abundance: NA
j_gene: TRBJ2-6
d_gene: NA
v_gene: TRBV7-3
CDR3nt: TGTGCCAGCAGCCCCGCGGGATCCTCTGGGGCCAACGTCCTGACTTTC
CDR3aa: CASSPAGSSGANVLTF

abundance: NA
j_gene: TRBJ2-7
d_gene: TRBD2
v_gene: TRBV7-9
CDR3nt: TGTGCCAGCAGCTTGGGAACCTTAGCGGGAGGAACCTACGAGCAGTACTTC
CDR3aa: CASSLGTLAGGTYEQYF

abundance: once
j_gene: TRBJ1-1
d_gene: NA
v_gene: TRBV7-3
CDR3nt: TGTGCCAGCAGCTTAGGGGCAGGACTGAACACTGAAGCTTTCTTT
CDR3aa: CASSLGAGLNTEAFF

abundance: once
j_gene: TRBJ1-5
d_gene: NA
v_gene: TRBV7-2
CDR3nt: TGTGCCAGCAGCCCGCAGGGGCAAACGAGCAATCAGCCCCAGCATTTT
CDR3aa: CASSPQGQTSNQPQHF

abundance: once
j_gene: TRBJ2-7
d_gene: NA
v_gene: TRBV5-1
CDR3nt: TGCGCCAGCAGCTTGGTAGGGAGGCCCTACGAGCAGTACTTC
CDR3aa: CASSLVGRPYEQYF

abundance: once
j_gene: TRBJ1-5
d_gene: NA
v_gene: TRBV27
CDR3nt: TGTGCCAGCAGTTTGACAGAGGGCTTTCGGCCCCAGCATTTT
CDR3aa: CASSLTEGFRPQHF

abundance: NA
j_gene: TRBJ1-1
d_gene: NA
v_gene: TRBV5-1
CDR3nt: TGCGCCAGCAGCTTGGACAGGAACGGGAGTCCTGAAGCTTTCTTT
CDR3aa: CASSLDRNGSPEAFF

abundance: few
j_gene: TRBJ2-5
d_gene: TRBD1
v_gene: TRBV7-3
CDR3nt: TGTGCCAGCAGCACAGGGACAGGGGGCGCGGAGACCCAGTACTTC
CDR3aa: CASSTGTGGAETQYF

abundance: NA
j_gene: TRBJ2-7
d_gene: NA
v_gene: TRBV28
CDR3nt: TGTGCCAGCACCGACCGAGCCTACGAGCAGTACTTC
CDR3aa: CASTDRAYEQYF